This T cell receptor beta chain was profiled in a study of cytomegalovirus exposure and HLA in healthy donors. Whole-study results and caveats: Testing in vitro showed a few CMV-associated chains specific for CMV antigens.

About this clone itself: The target antigen is unknown.

Germline V lookup: CDR1 LGHNA, CDR2 YNFKEQ. V shed 2 bases and J shed 7 bases, with 18 bases lying between them. The CDR3 length is 16 residues. The PCR contained 60 Vbeta and 13 Jbeta primers. Measured with immunoSEQ multiplex PCR; TCRdb has only the in-frame clones, and not every one. The sample shows more than 150,000 clones, about 81% of them seen only once. This receptor was taken from a woman aged 25 to 39 in good health and CMV-seronegative. Input material: PBMCs. This sequence joins TRBV4-2 and TRBJ2-1, with a weak D call TRBD1 (5 bases). CDR3 DNA sequence: TGTGCCAGCAGCCAAATAGACAGAAACCCACCTAATGAGCAGTTCTTC. This gives the protein CASSQIDRNPPNEQFF.